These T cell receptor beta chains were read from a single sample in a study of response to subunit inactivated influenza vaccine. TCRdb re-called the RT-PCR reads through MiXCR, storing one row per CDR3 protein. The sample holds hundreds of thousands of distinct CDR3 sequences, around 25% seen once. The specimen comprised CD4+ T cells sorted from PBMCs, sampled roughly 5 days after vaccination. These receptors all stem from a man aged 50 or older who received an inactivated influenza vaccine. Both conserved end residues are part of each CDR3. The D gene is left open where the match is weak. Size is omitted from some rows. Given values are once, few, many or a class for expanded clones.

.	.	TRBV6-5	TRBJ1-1	CASSYVQGNTEAFF
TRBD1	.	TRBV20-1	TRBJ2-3	CSARGPGRTGEGTDTQYF
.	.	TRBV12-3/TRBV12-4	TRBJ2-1	CASRWSAANEQFF
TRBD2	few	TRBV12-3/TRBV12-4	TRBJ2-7	CASSPLGGRARDEQYF
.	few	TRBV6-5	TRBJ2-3	CASSYWGGAGTDTQYF
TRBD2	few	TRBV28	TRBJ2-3	CASSLPPPSGRARSSDTQYF
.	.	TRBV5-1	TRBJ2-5	CASSLYGEETQYF
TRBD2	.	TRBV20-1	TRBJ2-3	CSAAQSGGTQYF
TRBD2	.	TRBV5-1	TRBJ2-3	CASSWWTSGSPDTQYF
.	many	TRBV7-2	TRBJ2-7	CASSLDPSYEQYF
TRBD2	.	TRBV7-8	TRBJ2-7	CASSWGRGARYEQYF
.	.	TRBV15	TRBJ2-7	CATSRYIGGEQYF
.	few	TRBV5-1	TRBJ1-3	CASSLGYRASGNTIYF
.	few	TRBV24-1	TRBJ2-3	CATSVRDRSGDTQYF
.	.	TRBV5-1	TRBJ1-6	CASSSGELARTLHF
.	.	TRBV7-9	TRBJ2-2	CASSPGLLLAGELFF
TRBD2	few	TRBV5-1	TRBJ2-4	CASSLSWALAGQNIQYF
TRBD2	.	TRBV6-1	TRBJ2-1	CASRRGGAFNEQFF
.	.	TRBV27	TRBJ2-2	CASIPNEGGELFF
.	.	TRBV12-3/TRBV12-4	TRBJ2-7	CASRQTGSSYEQYF
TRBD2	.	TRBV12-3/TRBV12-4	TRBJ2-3	CASSFYAASGSVTQYF
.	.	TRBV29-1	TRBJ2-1	CSVAKRAYNEQFF
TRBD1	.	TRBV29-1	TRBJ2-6	CSVEDRTGSGANVLTF
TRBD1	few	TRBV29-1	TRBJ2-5	CSARLSLRGRAQETQYF
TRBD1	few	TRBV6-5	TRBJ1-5	CASSYNGDRRYSNQPQHF
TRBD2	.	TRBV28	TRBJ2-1	CASTVTSGRGYNEQFF
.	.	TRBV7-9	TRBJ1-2	CASTTSWGNYGYTF
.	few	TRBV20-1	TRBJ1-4	CSARGQVNEKLFF
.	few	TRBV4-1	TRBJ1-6	CASSQETGQVNSPLHF
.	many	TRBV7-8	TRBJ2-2	CASSLGLEVWVTGELFF
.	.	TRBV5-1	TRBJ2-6	CASTPGDSGANVLTF
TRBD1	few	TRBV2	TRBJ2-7	CASRRQGTGYEQYF
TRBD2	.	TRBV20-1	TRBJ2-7	CSVLPPGLDEQYF
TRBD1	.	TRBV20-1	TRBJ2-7	CSARGGTGTSTPYEQYF
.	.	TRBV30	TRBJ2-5	CAWIPGRSNGETQYF
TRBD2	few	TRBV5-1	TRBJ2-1	CASSLPGLAGVPTEQFF
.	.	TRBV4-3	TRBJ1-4	CASSLDGARSTNEKLFF
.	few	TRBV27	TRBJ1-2	CASSYAPTGGFGYTF
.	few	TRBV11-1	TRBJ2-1	CASSLDVASVNEQFF
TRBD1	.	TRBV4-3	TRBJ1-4	CASSQDREREKLFF
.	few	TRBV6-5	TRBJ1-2	CASSSSRDSGDYGYTF
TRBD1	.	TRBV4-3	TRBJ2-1	CASSQESGGSYNEQFF
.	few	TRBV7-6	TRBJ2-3	CASSFRGADGTDTQYF
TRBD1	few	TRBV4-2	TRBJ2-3	CASSQDLQGAFAQYF
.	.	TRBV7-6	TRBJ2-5	CASSLISTRKETQYF
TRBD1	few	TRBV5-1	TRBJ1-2	CASSLTPDRQLYGYTF
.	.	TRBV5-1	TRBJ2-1	CASSLGQTYNEQFF
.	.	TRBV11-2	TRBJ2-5	CASSFPMGRQETQYF
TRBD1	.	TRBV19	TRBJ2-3	CASAGGRSPIRTQYF
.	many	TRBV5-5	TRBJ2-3	CASSLRFVESQYF
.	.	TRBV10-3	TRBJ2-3	CAISELGQSRDTQYF
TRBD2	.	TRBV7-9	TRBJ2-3	CASRRLADTDTQYF
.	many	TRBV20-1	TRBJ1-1	CSAVRDQNTEAFF